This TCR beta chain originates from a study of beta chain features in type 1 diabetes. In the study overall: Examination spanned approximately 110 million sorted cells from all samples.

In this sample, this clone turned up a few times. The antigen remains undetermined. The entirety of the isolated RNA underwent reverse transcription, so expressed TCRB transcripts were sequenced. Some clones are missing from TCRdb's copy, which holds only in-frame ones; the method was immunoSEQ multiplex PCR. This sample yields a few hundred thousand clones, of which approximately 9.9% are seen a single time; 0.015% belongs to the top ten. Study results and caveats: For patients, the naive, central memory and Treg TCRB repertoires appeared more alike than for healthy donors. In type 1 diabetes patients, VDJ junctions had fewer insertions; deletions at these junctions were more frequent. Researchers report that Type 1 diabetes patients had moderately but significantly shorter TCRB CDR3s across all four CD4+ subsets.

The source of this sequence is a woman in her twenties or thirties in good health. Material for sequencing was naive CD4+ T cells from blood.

The CDR3 spells CASSTAADTQYF. The CDR3 DNA is TGTGCCAGCAGCACCGCGGCAGATACGCAGTATTTT. This rearrangement joins TRBV11-1 to TRBJ2-3; D is unclear. Trimming shortened V by 5 bases and J by 4 bases, and 7 bases separated the two germline ends. CDR3 size: 12 residues. Germline V gives CDR1 SGHAT, CDR2 FQDESV (reference sequence). Full variable domain (missing parts from reference TRBV11-1 and TRBJ2-3): EAEVAQSPRYKITEKSQAVAFWCDPISGHATLYWYRQILGQGPELLVQFQDESVVDDSQLPKDRFSAERLKGVDSTLKIQPAELGDSAMYLCASSTAADTQYFGPGTRLTVL.